This TCR beta chain was documented in a study of cytomegalovirus exposure and HLA in healthy donors. Study results and caveats: A later analysis reportedly found fewer N-insertions in an Asian-associated ancestry cluster than the roughly 670-donor mean. The authors listed 150 to 200 TCR beta chains as cytomegalovirus-associated. In a later analysis, at a false discovery rate of 0.05, fewer than 20,000 TCR beta sequences were associated with HLA alleles. Some V segments, TRBV6-2 and TRBV6-3 among them, were indistinguishable and were therefore excluded.

Germline-derived CDR1 and CDR2 are SGHVS and FNYEAQ. The CDR3 runs to 13 residues. The trim removed 5 bases at V and 7 bases at J, leaving 8 bases unmatched. Worth noting for this clone: Its antigen is unknown.

Primers included in the PCR were 60 Vbeta and 13 Jbeta primers. Clones were sequenced by immunoSEQ multiplex PCR, and TCRdb holds only the in-frame ones, with some missing. The table shows 200,000 or so clones, with roughly 80% occurring only once. This receptor was taken from a woman aged 45-65 years in good health and CMV-seropositive. This chain joins TRBV7-6 and TRBJ2-7, with 7 bases fitting TRBD1. What was sequenced was PBMCs. The CDR3 DNA follows: TGTGCCAGCAGCAACGGACAGGCTGAAGAGCAGTACTTC. It translates to CASSNGQAEEQYF.